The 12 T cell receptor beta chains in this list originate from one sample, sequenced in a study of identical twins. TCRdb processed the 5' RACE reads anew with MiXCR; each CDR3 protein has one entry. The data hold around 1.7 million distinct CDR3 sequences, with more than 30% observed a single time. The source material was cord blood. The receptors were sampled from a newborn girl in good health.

The CDR3 loop reads CSARDGPSVDCEQYF. The CDR3, as DNA: TGCAGTGCTAGAGATGGGCCTAGCGTCGACTGCGAGCAGTACTTC. The V and J genes are TRBV20-1 and TRBJ2-7; weak D call: TRBD2 (6 bases). Deletions cut 0 bases from V and 6 bases from J, with 18 bases between. The CDR3 consists of 15 residues. CDR1 and CDR2 from the germline V gene are DFQATT and SNEGSKA (reference sequence).

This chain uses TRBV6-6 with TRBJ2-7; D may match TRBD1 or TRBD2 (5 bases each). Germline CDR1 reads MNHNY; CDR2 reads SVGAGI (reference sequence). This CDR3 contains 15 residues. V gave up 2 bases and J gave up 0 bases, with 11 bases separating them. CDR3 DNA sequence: TGTGCCAGCAGTTACGGTGGGACGCACTCCTACGAGCAGTACTTC. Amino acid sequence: CASSYGGTHSYEQYF.

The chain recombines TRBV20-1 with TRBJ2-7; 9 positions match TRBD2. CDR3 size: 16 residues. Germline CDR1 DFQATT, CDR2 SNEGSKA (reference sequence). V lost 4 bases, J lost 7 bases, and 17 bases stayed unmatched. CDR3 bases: TGCAGTGCTACACTCGGGGCGGGGGGGCGTAGTAATGAGCAGTACTTC. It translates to CSATLGAGGRSNEQYF.

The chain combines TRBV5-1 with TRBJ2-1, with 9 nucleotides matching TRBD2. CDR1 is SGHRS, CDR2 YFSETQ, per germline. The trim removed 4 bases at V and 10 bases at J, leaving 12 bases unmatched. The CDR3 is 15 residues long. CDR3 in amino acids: CASSPAAGGRREQFF. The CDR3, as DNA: TGCGCCAGCAGCCCCGCGGCGGGGGGGCGGAGGGAGCAGTTCTTC.

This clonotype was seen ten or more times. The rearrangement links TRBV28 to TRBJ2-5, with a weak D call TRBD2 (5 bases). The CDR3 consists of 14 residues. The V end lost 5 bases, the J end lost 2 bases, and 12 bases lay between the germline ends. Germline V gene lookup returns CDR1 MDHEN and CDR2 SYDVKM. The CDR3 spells CASSPGREQETQYF. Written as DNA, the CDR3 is TGTGCCAGCAGTCCGGGAAGGGAACAAGAGACCCAGTACTTC. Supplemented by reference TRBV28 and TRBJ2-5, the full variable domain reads DVKVTQSSRYLVKRTGEKVFLECVQDMDHENMFWYRQDPGLGLRLIYFSYDVKMKEKGDIPEGYSVSREKKERFSLILESASTNQTSMYLCASSPGREQETQYFGPGTRLLVL.

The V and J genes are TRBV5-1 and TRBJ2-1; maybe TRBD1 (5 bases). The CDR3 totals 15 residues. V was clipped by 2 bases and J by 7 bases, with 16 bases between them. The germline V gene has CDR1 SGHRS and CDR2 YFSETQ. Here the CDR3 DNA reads TGCGCCAGCAGCTTCCGGCAGGGCCCCTTGAATGAGCAGTTCTTC. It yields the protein CASSFRQGPLNEQFF.

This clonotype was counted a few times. For the CDR3, the DNA is TGTGCCAGCAGCTGGACAGGGGTGGGGCAGTACTTC. Its translation is CASSWTGVGQYF. The rearrangement links TRBV13 to TRBJ2-7; 9 bases are a match to TRBD1. The CDR3 loop spans 12 amino acids. The germline CDR1 and CDR2 sequences are PRHDT and FYEKMQ (reference sequence). J was trimmed by 9 bases and V by 4 bases; bases with no gene match: 4.

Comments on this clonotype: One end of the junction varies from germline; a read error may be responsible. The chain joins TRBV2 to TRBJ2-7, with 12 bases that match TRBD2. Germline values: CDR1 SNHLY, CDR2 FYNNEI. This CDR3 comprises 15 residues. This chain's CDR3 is CASSVSSGRAYERYF. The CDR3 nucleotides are TGTGCCAGCAGTGTTTCTAGCGGGAGGGCCTACGAGCGGTACTTC.

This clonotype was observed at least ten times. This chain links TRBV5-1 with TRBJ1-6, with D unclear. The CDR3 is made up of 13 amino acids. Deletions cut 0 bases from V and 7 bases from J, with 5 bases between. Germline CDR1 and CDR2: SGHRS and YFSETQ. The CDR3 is CASSLGLNSPLHF. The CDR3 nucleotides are TGCGCCAGCAGCTTGGGACTAAATTCACCCCTCCACTTT. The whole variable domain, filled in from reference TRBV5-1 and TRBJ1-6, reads KAGVTQTPRYLIKTRGQQVTLSCSPISGHRSVSWYQQTPGQGLQFLFEYFSETQRNKGNFPGRFSGRQFSNSRSEMNVSTLELGDSALYLCASSLGLNSPLHFGNGTRLTVT.

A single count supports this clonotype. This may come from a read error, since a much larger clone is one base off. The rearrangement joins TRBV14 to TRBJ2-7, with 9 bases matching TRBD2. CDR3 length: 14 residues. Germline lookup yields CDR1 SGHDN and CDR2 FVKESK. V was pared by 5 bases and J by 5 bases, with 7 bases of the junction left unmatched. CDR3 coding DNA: TGTGCCAGCAGCGTGACTAGCGGTTTCGACGAGCAGTACTTC. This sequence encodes CASSVTSGFDEQYF.

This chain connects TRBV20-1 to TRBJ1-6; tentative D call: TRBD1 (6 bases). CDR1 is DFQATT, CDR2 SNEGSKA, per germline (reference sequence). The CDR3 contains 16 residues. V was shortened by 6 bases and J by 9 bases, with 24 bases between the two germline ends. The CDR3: CSATSISGHPFSPLHF. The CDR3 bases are TGCAGTGCAACATCAATCTCGGGACACCCATTTTCACCCCTCCACTTT.

The CDR3 coding sequence is TGTGCCAGCAGTTTAAGATCGGCAGGGTCATACTATGGCTACACCTTC. Residues: CASSLRSAGSYYGYTF. The chain carries TRBV27 and TRBJ1-2; D is possibly TRBD1 (5 bases). Germline V gene sequence: CDR1 MNHEY, CDR2 SMNVEV (reference sequence). This CDR3 is 16 amino acids long. V was shortened by 2 bases and J by 3 bases, with 16 bases between the two germline ends.